This entry describes one TCR beta chain. The record originates from a study of blood T cell repertoires in COVID-19. Each exposed participant met a COVID-19 case in the 2 weeks preceding study entry. The protocol was immunoSEQ multiplex PCR, while the TCRdb copy is restricted to in-frame clones and leaves out a portion. Of roughly 270,000 clones in the sample, around 83% are singletons; the top ten hold around 5%. CDR3 length: 13 amino acids. With V trimmed by 5 bases and J by 7 bases, 6 bases remained unmatched. In germline, CDR1 is GTSNPN, CDR2 SVGIG (reference sequence). The sequence derives from a middle-aged man who had been exposed to COVID-19. The gene calls are TRBV30 and TRBJ2-3; 10 positions match TRBD1. Sequencing input: PBMCs or T cells enriched from blood (not recorded which). In DNA form, the CDR3 reads TGTGCCTGGCGGACAGGGGGGCAGTATACGCAGTATTTT. Encoded protein: CAWRTGGQYTQYF.